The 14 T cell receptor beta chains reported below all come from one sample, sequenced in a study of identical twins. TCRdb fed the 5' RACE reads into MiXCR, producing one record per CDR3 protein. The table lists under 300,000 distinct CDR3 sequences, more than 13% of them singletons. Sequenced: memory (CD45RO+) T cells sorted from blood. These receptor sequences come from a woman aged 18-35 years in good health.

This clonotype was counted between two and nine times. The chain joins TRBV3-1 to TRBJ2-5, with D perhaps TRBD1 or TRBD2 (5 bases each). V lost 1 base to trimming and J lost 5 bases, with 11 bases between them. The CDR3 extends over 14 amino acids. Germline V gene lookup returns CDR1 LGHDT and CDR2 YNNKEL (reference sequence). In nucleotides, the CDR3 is TGTGCCAGCAGCCAAGTGAGGGGTAGCGAGACCCAGTACTTC. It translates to CASSQVRGSETQYF.

This CDR3 is CASSLGGRDTQYF. The CDR3 DNA follows: TGTGCCAGCAGCTTAGGCGGACGGGATACGCAGTATTTT. This sequence joins TRBV7-6 and TRBJ2-3; D ambiguous. V was trimmed by 1 base and J by 6 bases, leaving 8 bases between them. CDR3 length: 13 residues. The germline CDR1 and CDR2 sequences are SGHVS and FNYEAQ.

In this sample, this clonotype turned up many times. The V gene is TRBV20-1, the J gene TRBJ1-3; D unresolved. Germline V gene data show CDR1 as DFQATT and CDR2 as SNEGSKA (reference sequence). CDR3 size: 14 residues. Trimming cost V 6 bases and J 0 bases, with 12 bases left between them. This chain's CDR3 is CSASDIDSGNTIYF. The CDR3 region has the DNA TGCAGTGCCAGCGACATCGACTCTGGAAACACCATATATTTT.

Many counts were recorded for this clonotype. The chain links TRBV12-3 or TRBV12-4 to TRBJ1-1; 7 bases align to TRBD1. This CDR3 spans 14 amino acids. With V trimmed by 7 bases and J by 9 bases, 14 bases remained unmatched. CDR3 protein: CASTSTGRFRQAFF. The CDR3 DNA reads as TGTGCCAGCACTTCGACAGGGAGGTTTCGTCAAGCTTTCTTT.

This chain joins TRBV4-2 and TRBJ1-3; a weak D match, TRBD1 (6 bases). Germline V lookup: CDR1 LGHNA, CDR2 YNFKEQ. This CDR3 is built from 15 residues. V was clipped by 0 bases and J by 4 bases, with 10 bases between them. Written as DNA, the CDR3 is TGTGCCAGCAGCCAAGATCTTGGGGGCGGAAACACCATATATTTT. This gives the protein CASSQDLGGGNTIYF.

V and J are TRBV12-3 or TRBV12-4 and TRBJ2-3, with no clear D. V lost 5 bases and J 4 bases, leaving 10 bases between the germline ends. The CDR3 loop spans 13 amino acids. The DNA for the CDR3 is TGTGCCAGCAGTGCCTCTGGGGCAGATACGCAGTATTTT. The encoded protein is CASSASGADTQYF.

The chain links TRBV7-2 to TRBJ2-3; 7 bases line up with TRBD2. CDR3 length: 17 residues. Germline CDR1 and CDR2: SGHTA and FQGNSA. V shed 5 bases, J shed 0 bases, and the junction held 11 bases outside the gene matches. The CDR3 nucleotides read TGTGCCAGCAGCAAAGGACTAGTTCGTCCTAGCACAGATACGCAGTATTTT. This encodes CASSKGLVRPSTDTQYF. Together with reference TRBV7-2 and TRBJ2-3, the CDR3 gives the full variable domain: GAGVSQSPSNKVTEKGKDVELRCDPISGHTALYWYRQSLGQGLEFLIYFQGNSAPDKSGLPSDRFSAERTGGSVSTLTIQRTQQEDSAVYLCASSKGLVRPSTDTQYFGPGTRLTVL.

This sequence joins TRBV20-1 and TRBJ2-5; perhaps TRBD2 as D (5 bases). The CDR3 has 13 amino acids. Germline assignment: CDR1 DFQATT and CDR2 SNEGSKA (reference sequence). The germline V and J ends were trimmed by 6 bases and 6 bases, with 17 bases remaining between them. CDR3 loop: CSALNGVDKTQYF. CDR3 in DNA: TGCAGTGCACTAAACGGGGTTGACAAGACCCAGTACTTC.

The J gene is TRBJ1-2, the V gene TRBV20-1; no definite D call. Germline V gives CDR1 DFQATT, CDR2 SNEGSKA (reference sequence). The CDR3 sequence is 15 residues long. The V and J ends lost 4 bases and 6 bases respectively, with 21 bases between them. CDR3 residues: CSATSMGRDGDGYTF. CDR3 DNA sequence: TGCAGTGCTACCTCCATGGGTCGGGATGGGGATGGCTACACCTTC.

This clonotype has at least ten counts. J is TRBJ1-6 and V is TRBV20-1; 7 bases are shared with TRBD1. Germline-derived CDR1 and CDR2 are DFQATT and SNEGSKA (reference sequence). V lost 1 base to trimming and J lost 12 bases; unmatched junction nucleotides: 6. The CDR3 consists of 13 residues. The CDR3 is CSARVDRMLPLHF. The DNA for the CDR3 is TGCAGTGCTAGAGTGGACAGGATGTTACCCCTCCACTTT.

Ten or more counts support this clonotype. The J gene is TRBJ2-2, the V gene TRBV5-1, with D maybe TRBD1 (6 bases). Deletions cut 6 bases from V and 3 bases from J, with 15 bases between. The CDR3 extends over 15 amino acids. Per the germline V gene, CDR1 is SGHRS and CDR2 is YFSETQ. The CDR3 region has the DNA TGCGCCAGCAACCCTAATGGGGGCGACACCGGGGAGCTGTTTTTT. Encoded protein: CASNPNGGDTGELFF.

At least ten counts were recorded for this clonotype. The CDR3 DNA reads TGCAGTGCTATAATCACCCCAGGACAGGGGGCAGGGGAGGAAAAACTGTTTTTT. Protein product: CSAIITPGQGAGEEKLFF. The J gene is TRBJ1-4, the V gene TRBV20-1, with 11 nucleotides matching TRBD1. CDR1 is DFQATT and CDR2 is SNEGSKA in the germline V gene (reference sequence). This CDR3 spans 18 amino acids. With 4 bases clipped from V and 8 bases from J, the junction kept 18 bases outside the gene matches.

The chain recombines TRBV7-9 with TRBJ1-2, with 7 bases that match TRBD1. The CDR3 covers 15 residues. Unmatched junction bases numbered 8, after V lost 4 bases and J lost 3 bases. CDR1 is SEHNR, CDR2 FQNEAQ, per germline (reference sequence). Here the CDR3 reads CASSSRQGVDYGYTF. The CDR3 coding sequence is TGTGCCAGCAGCTCAAGACAGGGAGTAGACTATGGCTACACCTTC.

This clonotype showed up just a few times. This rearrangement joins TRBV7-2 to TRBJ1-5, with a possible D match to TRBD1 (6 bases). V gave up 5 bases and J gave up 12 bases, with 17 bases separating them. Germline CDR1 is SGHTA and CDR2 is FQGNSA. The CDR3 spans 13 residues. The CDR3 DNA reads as TGTGCCAGCAGCCGGGGGCCCTCCGGGGACCAGCATTTT. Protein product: CASSRGPSGDQHF.